These 18 T cell receptor beta chains share one sample of origin, sequenced in a study of control samples from healthy donors and cancer patients. Clones were sequenced by immunoSEQ multiplex PCR, and TCRdb holds only the in-frame ones, with some missing. The sample contains tens of thousands of clones, 85% to 90% of which appear only once. Sample: PBMCs. These receptors all stem from a woman in her sixties or seventies with head and neck cancer.

On this clone: A junction end diverges from the germline sequence, so it may reflect a read error. The chain is built from TRBV19 and TRBJ2-6, with TRBD1 matching 7 bases. CDR3 length: 17 amino acids. Germline V gene data show CDR1 as LNHDA and CDR2 as SQIVND (reference sequence). The CDR3 DNA follows: TGTGCCAGTAGTTCTAGGGACAGAATCTCTGGGGCCAACGCCCTGACTTTC. It encodes CASSSRDRISGANALTF.

The chain combines TRBV2 with TRBJ1-2; tentative D call: TRBD1 (6 bases). There are 14 residues in the CDR3. The ends were cut back, 9 bases at V and 0 bases at J, with 14 bases in the middle. The germline V gene has CDR1 SNHLY and CDR2 FYNNEI. The CDR3 DNA is TGTGCCAGTTCACCCGGGACAACTAACTATGGCTACACCTTC. It encodes CASSPGTTNYGYTF.

The chain combines TRBV30 with TRBJ1-2; 7 bases line up with TRBD1. The CDR3 is made up of 13 amino acids. The junction had 4 bases not matched to a gene; V was cut back by 0 bases and J by 6 bases. Germline CDR1 reads GTSNPN; CDR2 reads SVGIG (reference sequence). CDR3 in amino acids: CAWSVGGGDGYTF. The CDR3 nucleotides are TGTGCCTGGAGTGTAGGGGGCGGAGATGGCTACACCTTC.

The V call is TRBV5-1, the J call TRBJ2-1, with TRBD2 matching 13 bases. The J segment lost 7 bases and the V segment lost 0 bases, leaving 4 bases of the junction unmatched. Germline V gene lookup returns CDR1 SGHRS and CDR2 YFSETQ. This CDR3 is built from 16 residues. The CDR3 DNA reads as TGCGCCAGCAGCTTGGGACTAGCGGGAGGTGAGAATGAGCAGTTCTTC. This encodes CASSLGLAGGENEQFF.

The chain has TRBV5-1 and TRBJ1-1; a weak D match, TRBD1 (6 bases). The CDR3 covers 13 residues. V dropped 1 base and J dropped 5 bases, with 9 bases sitting between them. The germline V gene has CDR1 SGHRS and CDR2 YFSETQ. CDR3 DNA: TGCGCCAGCAGCTTGACAGGGAGGACTGAAGCTTTCTTT. Translating gives CASSLTGRTEAFF.

The V and J genes are TRBV5-6 and TRBJ2-4; perhaps TRBD2 as D (5 bases). Trimming pared 2 bases from V and 0 bases from J, leaving 15 bases between. Germline V CDR1 and CDR2: SGHDT, YYEEEE. There are 17 residues in the CDR3. CDR3 nucleotides: TGTGCCAGCAGCTTCAATTGGATCGGGGTAGCCAAAAACATTCAGTACTTC. Protein: CASSFNWIGVAKNIQYF.

This rearrangement joins TRBV2 to TRBJ2-7; D is undetermined. The V and J ends lost 2 bases and 1 base respectively, with 9 bases between them. The CDR3 has 14 amino acids. Germline V CDR1 and CDR2: SNHLY, FYNNEI. CDR3 sequence: CASSEQTISYEQYF. CDR3 bases: TGTGCCAGCAGTGAACAGACGATTTCCTACGAGCAGTACTTC. Together with reference TRBV2 and TRBJ2-7, the CDR3 gives the full variable domain: EPEVTQTPSHQVTQMGQEVILRCVPISNHLYFYWYRQILGQKVEFLVSFYNNEISEKSEIFDDQFSVERPDGSNFTLKIRSTKLEDSAMYFCASSEQTISYEQYFGPGTRLTVT.

The rearrangement joins TRBV12-3 or TRBV12-4 to TRBJ1-5; no clear D gene. The CDR3 has 13 amino acids. The V end lost 3 bases, the J end lost 5 bases, and 8 bases lay between the germline ends. DNA of the CDR3: TGTGCCAGCAGTTTGGGCAGTGATCAGCCCCAGCATTTT. Translating it yields CASSLGSDQPQHF.

The chain recombines TRBV14 with TRBJ2-3, with unresolved D. Trimming took off 4 bases at V and 3 bases at J, with 11 bases between the two ends. CDR1 is SGHDN, CDR2 FVKESK, per germline. The CDR3 extends over 14 amino acids. The chain's CDR3 is CASSPRFVTDTQYF. In DNA, the CDR3 is TGTGCCAGCAGCCCTAGATTTGTTACAGATACGCAGTATTTT. Full variable domain (missing parts from reference TRBV14 and TRBJ2-3): EAGVTQFPSHSVIEKGQTVTLRCDPISGHDNLYWYRRVMGKEIKFLLHFVKESKQDESGMPNNRFLAERTGGTYSTLKVQPAELEDSGVYFCASSPRFVTDTQYFGPGTRLTVL.

The chain links TRBV6-5 to TRBJ2-7, with D perhaps TRBD1 (6 bases). In germline, CDR1 is MNHEY, CDR2 SVGAGI. V was shortened by 5 bases and J by 1 base, with 9 bases between the two germline ends. The CDR3 spans 13 residues. DNA for the CDR3: TGTGCCAGCAGTCAACAGGGTTCCTACGAGCAGTACTTC. Translation: CASSQQGSYEQYF.

V and J are TRBV28 and TRBJ2-3; the match to TRBD1 covers 9 bases. J was trimmed by 4 bases and V by 5 bases; bases with no gene match: 1. The V gene's germline CDR1 is MDHEN and CDR2 SYDVKM. The CDR3 has 13 amino acids. This CDR3 is CASSGQGPDTQYF. DNA for the CDR3: TGTGCCAGCAGTGGACAGGGGCCAGATACGCAGTATTTT.

The chain uses TRBV28 and TRBJ2-7; TRBD1 agrees at 9 bases. The V gene end was trimmed by 6 bases and the J gene end by 3 bases; junction bases not matched to a gene: 12. Germline V gene sequence: CDR1 MDHEN, CDR2 SYDVKM. The CDR3 has 16 residues. In DNA, the CDR3 is TGTGCCAGCAGCTTACTACAGGGGGCTTTATTCTACGAGCAGTACTTC. As protein: CASSLLQGALFYEQYF.

The CDR3 sequence is CASSYSLAGDEKLFF. CDR3 sequence (DNA): TGTGCCAGCAGTTACAGTCTCGCAGGGGATGAAAAACTGTTTTTT. This chain joins TRBV28 and TRBJ1-4; D perhaps matches TRBD1 (6 bases). The CDR3 totals 15 residues. The V end lost 4 bases, the J end lost 6 bases, and 15 bases lay between the germline ends. Germline CDR1 and CDR2: MDHEN and SYDVKM. Supplemented by reference TRBV28 and TRBJ1-4, the full variable domain reads DVKVTQSSRYLVKRTGEKVFLECVQDMDHENMFWYRQDPGLGLRLIYFSYDVKMKEKGDIPEGYSVSREKKERFSLILESASTNQTSMYLCASSYSLAGDEKLFFGSGTQLSVL.

V gene TRBV10-1 combines with J gene TRBJ1-1, with 7 positions matching TRBD1. The germline gives CDR1 WNHNN, CDR2 SYGVQD (reference sequence). The CDR3 has 13 amino acids. V was clipped by 6 bases and J by 1 base; unmatched bases: 2. The CDR3 region has the DNA TGCGCCAGCAGAGGGACAGAGAACACTGAAGCTTTCTTT. This encodes CASRGTENTEAFF.

About this clone itself: This specimen includes other DNA sequences encoding the same CDR3. The rearrangement links TRBV12-2 to TRBJ2-5; the table assigns TRBD2, which was not confirmed against the DNA. TRBV12-2 is described as a pseudogene. The CDR3 has 17 residues. CDR3 DNA: TGTGCAAGTCGCCCCCCCGAGGAGGCGGGAGTTGAAGAGACCCAGTACTTC. Residues: CASRPPEEAGVEETQYF.

The rearrangement links TRBV2 to TRBJ2-7; 7 nucleotides match TRBD2. V was clipped by 4 bases and J by 3 bases; unmatched bases: 3. CDR3 length: 13 residues. Germline V lookup: CDR1 SNHLY, CDR2 FYNNEI. The CDR3 region has the DNA TGTGCCAGCAGTGCCGGGACTAACTACGAGCAGTACTTC. As protein: CASSAGTNYEQYF.

This chain uses TRBV19 with TRBJ2-7; D is uncertain. The V and J ends lost 5 bases and 3 bases respectively, with 8 bases between them. The length of the CDR3 is 12 residues. Germline V gene data show CDR1 as LNHDA and CDR2 as SQIVND (reference sequence). CDR3 in DNA: TGTGCCAGTAGTCCCGGCGGCTACGAGCAGTACTTC. This sequence encodes CASSPGGYEQYF.

This chain links TRBV24-1 with TRBJ2-3, with a possible D match to TRBD1 (7 bases). Germline loops: CDR1 KGHDR, CDR2 SFDVKD. There are 14 residues in the CDR3. Trimming cost V 5 bases and J 3 bases, with 11 bases left between them. In nucleotides, the CDR3 is TGTGCCACCAGTGCAGGGGGGAGGACAGATACGCAGTATTTT. Translated: CATSAGGRTDTQYF.